This is a list of T cell receptor beta chains from one sample in a study of response to subunit inactivated influenza vaccine. From the RT-PCR reads, TCRdb called clonotypes with MiXCR, one entry per CDR3 protein. The sample shows roughly 700,000 distinct CDR3 sequences, approximately 14% of them seen only once. Here the sequenced sample was PBMCs from blood, taken approximately 15 days before vaccination. Receptors were obtained from a man aged 45-60 years who received an inactivated influenza vaccine. The CDR3 runs from the conserved cysteine through the conserved F or W. Each record gives: J gene, V gene, CDR3 protein.

J: TRBJ2-7; V: TRBV3-1; CDR3: CASSQGIRGNYEQYF
J: TRBJ2-1; V: TRBV7-9; CDR3: CASSRDWGASGVNEQFF
J: TRBJ2-1; V: TRBV12-3/TRBV12-4; CDR3: CASSPLPHEQFF
J: TRBJ2-1; V: TRBV15; CDR3: CATSREGYRVGAYNEQFF
J: TRBJ2-7; V: TRBV12-3/TRBV12-4; CDR3: CASSLRYLGQGSYEQYF
J: TRBJ1-5; V: TRBV12-3/TRBV12-4; CDR3: CASTLEGGQPQHF
J: TRBJ1-6; V: TRBV27; CDR3: CASRRGSSYNSPLHF
J: TRBJ2-5; V: TRBV9; CDR3: CASSVAGTSGGFQETQYF
J: TRBJ2-1; V: TRBV14; CDR3: CASSRRDILFNEQFF
J: TRBJ2-2; V: TRBV20-1; CDR3: CSASGQPNTGELFF
J: TRBJ2-1; V: TRBV20-1; CDR3: CSATGHLGDDEQFF
J: TRBJ2-7; V: TRBV6-2/TRBV6-3; CDR3: CASSFIAGGPSYEQYF
J: TRBJ1-1; V: TRBV12-3/TRBV12-4; CDR3: CASSIGGTYTEAFF
J: TRBJ1-3; V: TRBV10-3; CDR3: CAVPGQGPGNTIYF
J: TRBJ2-3; V: TRBV28; CDR3: CASSLELGADTQYF
J: TRBJ1-6; V: TRBV2; CDR3: CASSEEGKWNSPLHF
J: TRBJ2-6; V: TRBV4-3; CDR3: CASSQEFEYSVASGANVLTF
J: TRBJ2-1; V: TRBV5-1; CDR3: CASSSTGQGSNEQFF
J: TRBJ2-7; V: TRBV5-1; CDR3: CASTPSGGFSYEQYF
J: TRBJ2-2; V: TRBV10-1; CDR3: CASSGVESGELFF
J: TRBJ1-2; V: TRBV30; CDR3: CAWRTGTGDGYTF
J: TRBJ1-1; V: TRBV29-1; CDR3: CSVGRGAFF
J: TRBJ1-1; V: TRBV20-1; CDR3: CSAREITGVGTEAFF
J: TRBJ2-1; V: TRBV27; CDR3: CASSLSLAGVVYNEQFF
J: TRBJ2-7; V: TRBV7-2; CDR3: CASRTLAGGTHEQYF
J: TRBJ2-1; V: TRBV2; CDR3: CASSEGYNEQFF
J: TRBJ1-5; V: TRBV27; CDR3: CASSKSDRANQPQHF
J: TRBJ2-1; V: TRBV3-1; CDR3: CASSPPLRQGPYNEQFF
J: TRBJ2-2; V: TRBV6-2/TRBV6-3; CDR3: CASSFLRGAGELFFF
J: TRBJ2-2; V: TRBV11-2; CDR3: CASSLSAWNTGELFF
J: TRBJ1-3; V: TRBV15; CDR3: CATSRDLQGLNTIYF
J: TRBJ2-7; V: TRBV5-1; CDR3: CASSLAGTGHYEQYF
J: TRBJ2-3; V: TRBV7-3; CDR3: CASSLTGRVTDTQYF
J: TRBJ1-1; V: TRBV12-3/TRBV12-4; CDR3: CASSLRGGTNTEAFF
J: TRBJ2-7; V: TRBV5-4; CDR3: CASSLKGQALYEQYF
J: TRBJ2-7; V: TRBV7-2; CDR3: CASSLAHTYEQYF
J: TRBJ2-3; V: TRBV29-1; CDR3: CSAGRDSTDTQYF
J: TRBJ2-7; V: TRBV12-3/TRBV12-4; CDR3: CASSTHRDRDEQYF
J: TRBJ2-6; V: TRBV7-8; CDR3: CASSLEYPSGANVLTF
J: TRBJ2-7; V: TRBV7-9; CDR3: CASSLGTSGRREQYF
J: TRBJ2-2; V: TRBV28; CDR3: CASNFRTGGPGELFF
J: TRBJ1-1; V: TRBV11-2; CDR3: CASSLGLLVRNTEAFF